These 6 T cell receptor beta chains originate from one sample sequenced in a study of PD-1 blockade in classical Hodgkin lymphoma. TCRdb keeps only in-frame clones here, not all; method: immunoSEQ multiplex PCR. The sample comprises more than 40,000 clones, around 75% of which are singletons, and about a fifth rests with the top ten. Following autologous stem cell transplantation, relapse occurred in every patient, and exposure to brentuximab vedotin varied. Here the sequenced sample was peripheral blood mononuclear cells (PBMCs), taken at baseline. The receptors were sampled from a human donor with classical Hodgkin lymphoma.

This clone occurred a few times. V is TRBV9 and J is TRBJ2-7, with 7 positions matching TRBD2. The CDR3 covers 15 residues. V gave up 0 bases and J gave up 6 bases; unmatched junction bases: 9. Germline V CDR1 and CDR2: SGDLS, YYNGEE. This chain's CDR3 is CASSVGASGHGEQYF. The CDR3, as DNA: TGTGCCAGCAGCGTAGGCGCTAGCGGCCACGGCGAGCAGTACTTC.

V is TRBV27 and J is TRBJ2-3, with D possibly matching TRBD2 (5 bases). V was shortened by 0 bases and J by 1 base, with 11 bases between the two germline ends. The CDR3 length is 16 residues. The germline gives CDR1 MNHEY, CDR2 SMNVEV (reference sequence). CDR3 in DNA: TGTGCCAGCAGTTTATCGTTGTGGCGGGGCACAGATACGCAGTATTTT. Amino acids: CASSLSLWRGTDTQYF.

This clone has more than one count but fewer than ten. The rearrangement uses TRBV5-1 and TRBJ1-5; tentatively, D is TRBD1 (5 bases). The V and J ends lost 3 bases and 0 bases respectively, with 19 bases between them. Looked up from germline, CDR1 is SGHRS and CDR2 is YFSETQ. This CDR3 region has 18 residues. This chain's CDR3 is CASSSNYRQLDSNQPQHF. The CDR3, as DNA: TGCGCCAGCAGCTCCAATTATAGACAGTTAGATAGCAATCAGCCCCAGCATTTT.

V usage is TRBV28 and J usage is TRBJ2-2; 7 nucleotides align to TRBD1. V lost 9 bases, J lost 3 bases, and 13 bases stayed unmatched. Germline CDR1 reads MDHEN; CDR2 reads SYDVKM. The CDR3 has 16 amino acids. Written as DNA, the CDR3 is TGTGCCAGTAAGACAGGGTCTTTATTGTACACCGGGGAGCTGTTTTTT. It specifies CASKTGSLLYTGELFF.

The chain recombines TRBV7-3 with TRBJ2-7, with 8 bases aligning to TRBD1. The CDR3 runs 14 residues. Germline CDR1 SGHTA, CDR2 FQGTGA. V shed 5 bases, J shed 5 bases, and the junction held 8 bases outside the gene matches. CDR3 sequence (DNA): TGTGCCAGCAGCATAAAGACAGGGGAGCACGAGCAGTACTTC. This sequence encodes CASSIKTGEHEQYF.

As to this clone: The junction differs from germline at one of its ends, possibly a read error. The chain has TRBV6-6 and TRBJ1-5; perhaps TRBD1 as D (5 bases). The CDR3 totals 16 residues. CDR1 and CDR2 (germline): MNHNY, SVGAGI (reference sequence). The CDR3 sequence is CASSPNNGQSSQPQHF. The CDR3 coding sequence is TGTGCCAGCAGTCCGAACAACGGACAAAGCAGTCAGCCCCAGCATTTT.